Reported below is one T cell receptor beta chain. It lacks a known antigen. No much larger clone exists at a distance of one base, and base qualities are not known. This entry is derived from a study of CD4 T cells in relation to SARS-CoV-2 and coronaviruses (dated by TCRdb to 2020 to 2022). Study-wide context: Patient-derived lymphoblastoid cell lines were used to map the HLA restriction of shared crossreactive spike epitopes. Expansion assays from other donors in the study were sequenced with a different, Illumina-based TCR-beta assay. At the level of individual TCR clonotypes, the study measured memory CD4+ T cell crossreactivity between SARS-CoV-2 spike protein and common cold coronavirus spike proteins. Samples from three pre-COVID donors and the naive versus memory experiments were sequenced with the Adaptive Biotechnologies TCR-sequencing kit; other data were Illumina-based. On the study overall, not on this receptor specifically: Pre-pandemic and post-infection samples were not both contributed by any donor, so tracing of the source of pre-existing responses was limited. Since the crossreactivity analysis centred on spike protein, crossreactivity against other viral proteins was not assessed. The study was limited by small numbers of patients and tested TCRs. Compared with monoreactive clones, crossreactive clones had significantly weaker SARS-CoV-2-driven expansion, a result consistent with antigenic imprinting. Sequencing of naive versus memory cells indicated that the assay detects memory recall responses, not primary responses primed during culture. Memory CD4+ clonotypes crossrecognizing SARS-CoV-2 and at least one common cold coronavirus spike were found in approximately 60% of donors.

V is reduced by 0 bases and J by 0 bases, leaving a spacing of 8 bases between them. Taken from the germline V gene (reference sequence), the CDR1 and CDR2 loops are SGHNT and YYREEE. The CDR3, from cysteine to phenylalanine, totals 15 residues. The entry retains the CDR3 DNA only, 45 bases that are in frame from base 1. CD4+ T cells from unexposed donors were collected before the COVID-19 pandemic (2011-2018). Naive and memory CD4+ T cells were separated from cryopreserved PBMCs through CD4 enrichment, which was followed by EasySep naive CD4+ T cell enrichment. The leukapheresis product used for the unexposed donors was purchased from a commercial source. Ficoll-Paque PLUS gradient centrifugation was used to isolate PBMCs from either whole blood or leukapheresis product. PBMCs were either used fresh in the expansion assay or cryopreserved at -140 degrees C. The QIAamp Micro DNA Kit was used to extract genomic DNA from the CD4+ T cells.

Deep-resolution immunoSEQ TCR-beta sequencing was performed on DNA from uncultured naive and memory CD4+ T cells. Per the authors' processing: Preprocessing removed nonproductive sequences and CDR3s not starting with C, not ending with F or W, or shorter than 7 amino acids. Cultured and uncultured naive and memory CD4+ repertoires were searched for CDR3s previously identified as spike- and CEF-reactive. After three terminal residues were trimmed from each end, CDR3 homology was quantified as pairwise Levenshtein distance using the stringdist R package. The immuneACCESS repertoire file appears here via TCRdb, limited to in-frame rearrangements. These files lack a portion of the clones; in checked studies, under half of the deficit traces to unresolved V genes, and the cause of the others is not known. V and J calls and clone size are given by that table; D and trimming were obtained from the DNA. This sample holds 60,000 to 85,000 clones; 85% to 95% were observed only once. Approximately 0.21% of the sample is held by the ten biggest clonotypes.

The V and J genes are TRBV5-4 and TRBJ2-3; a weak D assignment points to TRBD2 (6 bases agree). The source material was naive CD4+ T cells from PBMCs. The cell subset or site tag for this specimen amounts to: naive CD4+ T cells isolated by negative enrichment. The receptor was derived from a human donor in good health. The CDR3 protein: CASSLGGKSTDTQYF. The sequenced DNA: TGTGCCAGCAGCTTGGGCGGGAAGAGCACAGATACGCAGTATTTT.